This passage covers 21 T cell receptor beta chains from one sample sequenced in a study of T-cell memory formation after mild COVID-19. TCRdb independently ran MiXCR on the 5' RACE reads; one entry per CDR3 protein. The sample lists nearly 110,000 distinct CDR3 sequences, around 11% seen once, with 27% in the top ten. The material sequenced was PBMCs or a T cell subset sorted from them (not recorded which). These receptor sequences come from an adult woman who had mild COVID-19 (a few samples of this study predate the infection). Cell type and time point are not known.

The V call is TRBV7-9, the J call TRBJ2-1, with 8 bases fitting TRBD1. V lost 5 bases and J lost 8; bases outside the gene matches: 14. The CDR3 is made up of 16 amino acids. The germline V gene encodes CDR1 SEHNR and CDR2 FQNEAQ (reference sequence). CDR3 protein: CASSLTSGDRSYEQFF. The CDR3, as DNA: TGTGCCAGCAGCCTGACCTCCGGGGACAGGAGCTATGAGCAGTTCTTC.

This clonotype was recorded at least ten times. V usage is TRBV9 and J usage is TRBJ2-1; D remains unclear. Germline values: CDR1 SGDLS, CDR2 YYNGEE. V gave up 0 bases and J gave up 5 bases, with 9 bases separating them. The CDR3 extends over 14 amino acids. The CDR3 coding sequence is TGTGCCAGCAGCGTAGGACCAAGAGACAATGAGCAGTTCTTC. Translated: CASSVGPRDNEQFF.

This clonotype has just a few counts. CDR3 coding DNA: TGTGCCAGCAGTTCCTGGACAGGAGCCTACGAGCAGTACTTC. Translating it yields CASSSWTGAYEQYF. The chain has TRBV6-2 or TRBV6-3 and TRBJ2-7; 7 positions agree with TRBD1. The CDR3 covers 14 residues. Germline CDR1 MNHEY, CDR2 SVGEGT. Germline trimming cut 4 bases from V and 2 bases from J; bases unmatched to any gene: 5.

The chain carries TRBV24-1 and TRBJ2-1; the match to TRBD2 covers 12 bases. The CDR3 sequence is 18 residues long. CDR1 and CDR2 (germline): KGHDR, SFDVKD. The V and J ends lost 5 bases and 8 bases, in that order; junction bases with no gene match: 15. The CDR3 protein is CATSGRIDQTSGSYEQFF. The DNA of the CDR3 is TGTGCCACCAGTGGGCGCATTGATCAGACTAGCGGGAGCTATGAGCAGTTCTTC.

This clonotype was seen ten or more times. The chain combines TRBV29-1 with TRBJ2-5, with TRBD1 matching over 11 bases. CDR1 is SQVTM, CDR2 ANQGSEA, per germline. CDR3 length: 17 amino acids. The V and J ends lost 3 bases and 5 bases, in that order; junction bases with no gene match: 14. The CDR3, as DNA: TGCAGCGTTGACGGTTCTGGACAGGGGGCTTTATCGGAGACCCAGTACTTC. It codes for CSVDGSGQGALSETQYF.

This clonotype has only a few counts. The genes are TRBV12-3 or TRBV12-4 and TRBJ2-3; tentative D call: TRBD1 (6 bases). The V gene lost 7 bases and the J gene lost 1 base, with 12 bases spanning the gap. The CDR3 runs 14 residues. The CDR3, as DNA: TGTGCCAGCACCTACAGGGATGGCACAGATACGCAGTATTTT. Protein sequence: CASTYRDGTDTQYF.

CDR3 in DNA: TGTGCCAGCAGCTTAGCGGGGGAGATCGAAGAGACCCAGTACTTC. Protein product: CASSLAGEIEETQYF. J is TRBJ2-5 and V is TRBV7-9; D may be TRBD1 or TRBD2 (5 bases each). The CDR3 has 15 residues. Germline CDR1 is SEHNR and CDR2 is FQNEAQ (reference sequence). V shed 0 bases and J shed 3 bases, with 11 bases lying between them.

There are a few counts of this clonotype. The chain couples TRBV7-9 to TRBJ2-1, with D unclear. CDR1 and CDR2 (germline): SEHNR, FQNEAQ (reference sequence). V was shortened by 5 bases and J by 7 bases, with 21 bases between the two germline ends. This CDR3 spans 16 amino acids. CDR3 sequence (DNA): TGTGCCAGCAGCCAAATAGGTGCAGCGCTTGGGAATGAGCAGTTCTTC. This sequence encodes CASSQIGAALGNEQFF.

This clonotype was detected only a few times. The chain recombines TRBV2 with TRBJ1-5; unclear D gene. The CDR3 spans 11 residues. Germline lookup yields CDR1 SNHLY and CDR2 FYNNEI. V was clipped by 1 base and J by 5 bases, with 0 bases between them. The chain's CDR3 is CASSEDQPQHF. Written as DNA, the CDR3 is TGTGCCAGCAGTGAAGATCAGCCCCAGCATTTT.

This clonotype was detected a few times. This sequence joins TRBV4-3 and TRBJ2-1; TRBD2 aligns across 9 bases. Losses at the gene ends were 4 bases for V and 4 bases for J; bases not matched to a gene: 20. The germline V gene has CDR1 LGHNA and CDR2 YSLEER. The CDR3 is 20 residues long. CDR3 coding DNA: TGCGCCAGCAGCCTCGTTGGGGGTAGCGGGAGCCCCAGGGGTTACAATGAGCAGTTCTTC. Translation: CASSLVGGSGSPRGYNEQFF.

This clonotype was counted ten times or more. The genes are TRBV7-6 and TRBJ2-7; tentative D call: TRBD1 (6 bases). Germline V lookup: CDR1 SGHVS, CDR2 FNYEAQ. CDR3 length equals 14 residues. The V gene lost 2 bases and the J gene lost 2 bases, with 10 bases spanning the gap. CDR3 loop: CASSLQGTTYEQYF. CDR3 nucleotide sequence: TGTGCCAGCAGCTTACAGGGGACAACCTACGAGCAGTACTTC.

The chain's CDR3 is CSAREGSNEQFF. CDR3 DNA: TGCAGTGCTAGAGAAGGGAGTAATGAGCAGTTCTTC. The chain joins TRBV20-1 to TRBJ2-1, with a weak D call TRBD2 (5 bases). Germline V gene data show CDR1 as DFQATT and CDR2 as SNEGSKA (reference sequence). This CDR3 has 12 amino acids. The V gene lost 0 bases and the J gene lost 7 bases, with 7 bases spanning the gap.

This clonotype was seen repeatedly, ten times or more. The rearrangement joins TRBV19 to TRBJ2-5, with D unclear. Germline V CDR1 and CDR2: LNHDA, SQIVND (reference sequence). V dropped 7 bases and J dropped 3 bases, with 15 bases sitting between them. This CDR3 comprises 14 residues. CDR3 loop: CASTPPGHKETQYF. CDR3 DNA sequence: TGTGCCAGTACTCCCCCGGGCCACAAAGAGACCCAGTACTTC.

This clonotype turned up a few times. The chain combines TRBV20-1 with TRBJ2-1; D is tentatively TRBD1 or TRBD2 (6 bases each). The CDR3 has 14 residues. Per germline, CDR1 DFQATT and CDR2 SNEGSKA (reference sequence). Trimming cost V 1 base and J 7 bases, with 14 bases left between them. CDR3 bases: TGCAGTGCTAGAGCGGAGGGGGGCAGGAATGAGCAGTTCTTC. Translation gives CSARAEGGRNEQFF.

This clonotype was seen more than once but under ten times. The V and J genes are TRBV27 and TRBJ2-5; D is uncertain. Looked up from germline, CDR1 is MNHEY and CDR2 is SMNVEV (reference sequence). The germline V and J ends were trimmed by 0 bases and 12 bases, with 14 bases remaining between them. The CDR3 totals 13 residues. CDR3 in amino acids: CASSLSLYRDKYF. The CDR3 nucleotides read TGTGCCAGCAGTTTATCCCTCTACCGTGACAAGTACTTC.

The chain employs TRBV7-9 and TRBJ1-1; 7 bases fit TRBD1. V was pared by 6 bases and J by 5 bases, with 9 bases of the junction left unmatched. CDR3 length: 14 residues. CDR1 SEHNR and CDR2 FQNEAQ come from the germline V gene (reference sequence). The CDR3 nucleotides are TGTGCCAGCAGTAATGAGGGGGCAATTACTGAAGCTTTCTTT. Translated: CASSNEGAITEAFF.

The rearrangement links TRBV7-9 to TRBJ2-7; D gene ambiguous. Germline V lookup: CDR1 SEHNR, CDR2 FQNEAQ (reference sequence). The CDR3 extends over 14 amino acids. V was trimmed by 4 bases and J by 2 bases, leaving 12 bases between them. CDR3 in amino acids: CASSSVSPTYEQYF. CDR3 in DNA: TGTGCCAGCAGCTCAGTAAGCCCGACCTACGAGCAGTACTTC.

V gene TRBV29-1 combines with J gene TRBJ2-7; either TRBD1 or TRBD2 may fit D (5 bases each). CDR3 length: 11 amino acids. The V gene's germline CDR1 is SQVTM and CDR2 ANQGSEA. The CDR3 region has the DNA TGCAGAGTTTGGGGGTCCTACGAGCAGTACTTC. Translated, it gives CRVWGSYEQYF.

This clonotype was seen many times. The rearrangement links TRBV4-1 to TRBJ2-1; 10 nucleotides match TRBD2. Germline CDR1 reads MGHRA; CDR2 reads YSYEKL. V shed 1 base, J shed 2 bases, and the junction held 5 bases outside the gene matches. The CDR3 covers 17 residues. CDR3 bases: TGCGCCAGCAGCCAAGTCTGGACTAGCGGAACCTACAATGAGCAGTTCTTC. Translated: CASSQVWTSGTYNEQFF.

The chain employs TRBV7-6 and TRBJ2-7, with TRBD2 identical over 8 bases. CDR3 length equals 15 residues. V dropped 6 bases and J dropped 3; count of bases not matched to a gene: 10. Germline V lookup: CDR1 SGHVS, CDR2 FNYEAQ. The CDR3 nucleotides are TGTGCCAGCAGTCCATCGACTAGCGTTGACTACGAGCAGTACTTC. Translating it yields CASSPSTSVDYEQYF.

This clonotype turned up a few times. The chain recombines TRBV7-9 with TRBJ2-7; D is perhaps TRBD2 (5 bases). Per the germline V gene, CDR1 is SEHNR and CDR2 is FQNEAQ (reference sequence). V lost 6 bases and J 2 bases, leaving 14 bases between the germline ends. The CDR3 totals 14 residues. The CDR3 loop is CASSGGQGPYEQYF. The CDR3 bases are TGTGCCAGCAGTGGAGGTCAAGGCCCCTACGAGCAGTACTTC.